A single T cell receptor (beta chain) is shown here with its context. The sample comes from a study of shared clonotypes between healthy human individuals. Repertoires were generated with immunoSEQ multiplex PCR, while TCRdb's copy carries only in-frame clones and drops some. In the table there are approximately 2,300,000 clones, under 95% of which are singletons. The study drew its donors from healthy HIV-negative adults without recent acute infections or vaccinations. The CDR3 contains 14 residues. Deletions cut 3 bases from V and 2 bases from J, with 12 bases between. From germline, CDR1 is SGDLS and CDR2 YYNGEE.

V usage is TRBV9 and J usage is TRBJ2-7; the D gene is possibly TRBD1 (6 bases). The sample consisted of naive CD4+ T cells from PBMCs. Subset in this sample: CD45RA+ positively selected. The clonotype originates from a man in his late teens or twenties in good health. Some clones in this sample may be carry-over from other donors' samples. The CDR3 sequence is CASSASGVPYEQYF. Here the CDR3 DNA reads TGTGCCAGCAGCGCCTCAGGGGTCCCCTACGAGCAGTACTTC.